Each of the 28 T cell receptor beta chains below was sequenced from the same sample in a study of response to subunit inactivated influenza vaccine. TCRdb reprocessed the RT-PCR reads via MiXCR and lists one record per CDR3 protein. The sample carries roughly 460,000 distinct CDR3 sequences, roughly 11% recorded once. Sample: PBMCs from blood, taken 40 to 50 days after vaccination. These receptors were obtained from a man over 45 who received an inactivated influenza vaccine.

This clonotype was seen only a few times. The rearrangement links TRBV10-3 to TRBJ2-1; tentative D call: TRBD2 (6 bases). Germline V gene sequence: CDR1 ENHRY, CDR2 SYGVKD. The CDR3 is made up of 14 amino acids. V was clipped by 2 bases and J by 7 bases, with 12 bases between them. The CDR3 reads CAISERDLRNEQFF. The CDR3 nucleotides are TGTGCCATCAGTGAGCGGGACTTGCGGAATGAGCAGTTCTTC.

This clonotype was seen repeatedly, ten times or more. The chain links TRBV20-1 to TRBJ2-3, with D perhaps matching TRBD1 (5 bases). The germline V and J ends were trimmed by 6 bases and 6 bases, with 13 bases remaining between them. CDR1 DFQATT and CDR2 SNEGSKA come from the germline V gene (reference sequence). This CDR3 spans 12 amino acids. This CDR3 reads CSADRPPDTQYF. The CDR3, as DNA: TGCAGTGCCGACAGACCCCCCGATACGCAGTATTTT.

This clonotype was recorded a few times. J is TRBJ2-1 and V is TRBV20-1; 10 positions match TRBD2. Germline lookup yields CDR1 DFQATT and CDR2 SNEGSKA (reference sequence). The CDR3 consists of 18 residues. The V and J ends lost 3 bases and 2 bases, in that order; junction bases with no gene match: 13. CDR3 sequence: CSASRSASGGPPYNEQFF. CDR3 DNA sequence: TGCAGTGCTAGCCGGTCAGCTAGCGGGGGCCCTCCCTACAATGAGCAGTTCTTC.

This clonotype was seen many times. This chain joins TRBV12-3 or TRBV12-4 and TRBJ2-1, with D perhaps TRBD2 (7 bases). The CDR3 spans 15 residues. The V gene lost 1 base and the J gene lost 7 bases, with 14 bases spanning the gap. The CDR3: CASSLEGGARNEQFF. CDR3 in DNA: TGTGCCAGCAGTTTAGAGGGGGGGGCGCGGAATGAGCAGTTCTTC.

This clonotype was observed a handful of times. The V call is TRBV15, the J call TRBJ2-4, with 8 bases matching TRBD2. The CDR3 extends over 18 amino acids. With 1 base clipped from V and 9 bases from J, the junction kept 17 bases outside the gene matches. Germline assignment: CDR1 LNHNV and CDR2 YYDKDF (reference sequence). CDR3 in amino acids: CATSRGLRTSLTGAIQYF. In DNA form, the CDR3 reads TGTGCCACCAGCAGAGGTTTGAGGACTAGCCTGACCGGTGCCATTCAGTACTTC.

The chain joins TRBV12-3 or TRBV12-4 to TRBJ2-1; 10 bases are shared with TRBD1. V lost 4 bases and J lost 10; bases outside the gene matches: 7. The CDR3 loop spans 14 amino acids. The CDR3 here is CASSSRDRGGEQFF. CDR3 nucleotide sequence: TGTGCCAGCAGTTCGCGGGACAGGGGTGGAGAGCAGTTCTTC.

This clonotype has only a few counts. CDR3 protein: CASSRGATGSDEQFF. For the CDR3, the DNA is TGCGCCAGCAGCCGAGGGGCGACAGGGTCAGATGAGCAGTTCTTC. The V call is TRBV5-1, the J call TRBJ2-1; 7 bases agree with TRBD1. Germline CDR1 reads SGHRS; CDR2 reads YFSETQ. V trimming: 4 bases; J trimming: 8 bases; junction bases outside the gene matches: 12. The CDR3 is 15 amino acids.

CDR3 amino acids: CASSVESQGGETQYF. The CDR3 bases are TGTGCCAGCAGCGTAGAATCCCAGGGTGGGGAGACCCAGTACTTC. The chain employs TRBV9 and TRBJ2-5, with D perhaps TRBD1 (5 bases). CDR1 and CDR2 from the germline V gene are SGDLS and YYNGEE. V lost 0 bases and J 5 bases, leaving 14 bases between the germline ends. There are 15 residues in the CDR3. Together with reference TRBV9 and TRBJ2-5, the CDR3 gives the full variable domain: DSGVTQTPKHLITATGQRVTLRCSPRSGDLSVYWYQQSLDQGLQFLIQYYNGEERAKGNILERFSAQQFPDLHSELNLSSLELGDSALYFCASSVESQGGETQYFGPGTRLLVL.

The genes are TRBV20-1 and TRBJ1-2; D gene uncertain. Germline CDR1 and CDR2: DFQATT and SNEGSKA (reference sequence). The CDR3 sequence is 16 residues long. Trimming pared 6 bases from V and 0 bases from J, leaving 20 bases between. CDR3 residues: CSATLSGPTANYGYTF. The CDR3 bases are TGCAGTGCCACACTGAGCGGGCCGACCGCTAACTATGGCTACACCTTC.

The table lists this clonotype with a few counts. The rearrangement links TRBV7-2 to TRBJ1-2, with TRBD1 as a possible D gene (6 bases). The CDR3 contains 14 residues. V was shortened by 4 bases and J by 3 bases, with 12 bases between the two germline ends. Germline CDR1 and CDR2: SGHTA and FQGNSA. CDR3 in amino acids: CASSSRRGDYGYTF. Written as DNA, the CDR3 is TGTGCCAGCAGCTCCCGCAGGGGCGACTATGGCTACACCTTC.

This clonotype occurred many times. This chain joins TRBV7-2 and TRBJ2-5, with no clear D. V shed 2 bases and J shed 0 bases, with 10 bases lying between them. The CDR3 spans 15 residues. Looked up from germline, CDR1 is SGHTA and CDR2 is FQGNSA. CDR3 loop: CASSLSVTHQETQYF. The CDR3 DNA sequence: TGTGCCAGCAGCTTATCCGTGACTCACCAAGAGACCCAGTACTTC. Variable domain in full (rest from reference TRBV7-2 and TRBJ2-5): GAGVSQSPSNKVTEKGKDVELRCDPISGHTALYWYRQSLGQGLEFLIYFQGNSAPDKSGLPSDRFSAERTGGSVSTLTIQRTQQEDSAVYLCASSLSVTHQETQYFGPGTRLLVL.

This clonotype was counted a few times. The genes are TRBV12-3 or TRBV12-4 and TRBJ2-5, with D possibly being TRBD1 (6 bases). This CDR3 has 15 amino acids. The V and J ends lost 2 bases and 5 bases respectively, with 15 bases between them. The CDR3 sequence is CASSLTHGQRETQYF. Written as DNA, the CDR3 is TGTGCCAGCAGTTTAACCCACGGACAGCGGGAGACCCAGTACTTC.

The CDR3 nucleotides read TGCAGCGACCTAGACAGGCCCAACTATGGCTACACCTTC. This codes for CSDLDRPNYGYTF. The J gene is TRBJ1-2, the V gene TRBV29-1, with D possibly matching TRBD1 (6 bases). Trimming took off 7 bases at V and 2 bases at J, with 14 bases between the two ends. The CDR3 is made up of 13 amino acids. The germline gives CDR1 SQVTM, CDR2 ANQGSEA.

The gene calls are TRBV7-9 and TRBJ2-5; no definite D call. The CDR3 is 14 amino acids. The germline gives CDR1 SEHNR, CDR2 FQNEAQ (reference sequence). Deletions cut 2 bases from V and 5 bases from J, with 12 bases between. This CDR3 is CASSLSPHTETQYF. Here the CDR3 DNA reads TGTGCCAGCAGCTTAAGTCCACATACGGAGACCCAGTACTTC.

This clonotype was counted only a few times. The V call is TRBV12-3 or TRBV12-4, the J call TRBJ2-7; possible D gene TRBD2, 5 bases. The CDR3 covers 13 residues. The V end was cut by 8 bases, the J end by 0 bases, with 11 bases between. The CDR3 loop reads CASGTRSSYEQYF. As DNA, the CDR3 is TGTGCCAGCGGCACTAGGAGCTCCTACGAGCAGTACTTC.

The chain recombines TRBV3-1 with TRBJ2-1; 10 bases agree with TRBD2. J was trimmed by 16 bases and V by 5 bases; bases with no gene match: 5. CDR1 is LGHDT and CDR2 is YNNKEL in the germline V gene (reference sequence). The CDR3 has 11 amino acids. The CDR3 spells CASSTGTSEFF. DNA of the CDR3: TGTGCCAGCAGCACCGGGACTAGCGAATTCTTC.

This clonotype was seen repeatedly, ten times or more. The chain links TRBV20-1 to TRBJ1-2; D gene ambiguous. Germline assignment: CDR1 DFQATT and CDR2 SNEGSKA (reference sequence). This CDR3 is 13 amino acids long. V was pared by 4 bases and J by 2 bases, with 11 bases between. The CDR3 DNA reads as TGCAGTGCTACCCTCCCCCCAAACTATGGCTACACCTTC. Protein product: CSATLPPNYGYTF.

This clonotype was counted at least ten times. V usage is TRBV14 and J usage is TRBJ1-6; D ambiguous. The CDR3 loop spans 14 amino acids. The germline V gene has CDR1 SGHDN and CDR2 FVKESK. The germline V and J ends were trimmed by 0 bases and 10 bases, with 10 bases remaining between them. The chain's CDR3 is CASSQEIRLSPLHF. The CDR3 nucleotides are TGTGCCAGCAGCCAAGAGATCAGACTCTCACCCCTCCACTTT.

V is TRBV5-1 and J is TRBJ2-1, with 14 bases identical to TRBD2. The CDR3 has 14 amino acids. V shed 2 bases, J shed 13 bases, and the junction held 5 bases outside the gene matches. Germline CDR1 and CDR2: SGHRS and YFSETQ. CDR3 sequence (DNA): TGCGCCAGCAGCTTTCGACTAGCGGGAGGGGAACAGTTCTTC. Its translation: CASSFRLAGGEQFF.

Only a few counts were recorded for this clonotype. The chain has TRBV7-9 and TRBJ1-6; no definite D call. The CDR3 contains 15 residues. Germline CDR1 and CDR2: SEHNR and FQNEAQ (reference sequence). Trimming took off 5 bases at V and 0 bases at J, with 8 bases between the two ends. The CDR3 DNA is TGTGCCAGCAGCACCTGGGACTCCTATAATTCACCCCTCCACTTT. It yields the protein CASSTWDSYNSPLHF.

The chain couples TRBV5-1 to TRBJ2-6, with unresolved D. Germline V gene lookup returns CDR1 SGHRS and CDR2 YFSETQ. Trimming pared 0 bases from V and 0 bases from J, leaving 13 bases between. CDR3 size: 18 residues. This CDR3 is CASSLVGSQSSGANVLTF. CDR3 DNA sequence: TGCGCCAGCAGCTTGGTAGGCAGCCAAAGCTCTGGGGCCAACGTCCTGACTTTC.

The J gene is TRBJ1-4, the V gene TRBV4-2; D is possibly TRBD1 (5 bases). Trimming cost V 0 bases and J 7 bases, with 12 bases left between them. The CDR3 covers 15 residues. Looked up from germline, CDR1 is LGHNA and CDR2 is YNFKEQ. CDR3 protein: CASSQEWGTGEKLFF. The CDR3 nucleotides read TGTGCCAGCAGCCAAGAGTGGGGGACGGGTGAAAAACTGTTTTTT.

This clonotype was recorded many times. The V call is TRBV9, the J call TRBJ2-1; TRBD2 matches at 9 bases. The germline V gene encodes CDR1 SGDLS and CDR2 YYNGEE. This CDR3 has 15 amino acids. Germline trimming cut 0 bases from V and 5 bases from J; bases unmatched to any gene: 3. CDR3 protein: CASSVEPSGDNEQFF. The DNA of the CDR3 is TGTGCCAGCAGCGTAGAACCTAGCGGGGACAATGAGCAGTTCTTC.

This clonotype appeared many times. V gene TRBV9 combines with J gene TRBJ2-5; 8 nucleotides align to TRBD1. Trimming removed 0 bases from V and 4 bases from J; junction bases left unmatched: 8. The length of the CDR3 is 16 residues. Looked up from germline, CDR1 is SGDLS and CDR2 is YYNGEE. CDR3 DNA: TGTGCCAGCAGCGTAGCGGGACAGGCCTATGGAGAGACCCAGTACTTC. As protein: CASSVAGQAYGETQYF. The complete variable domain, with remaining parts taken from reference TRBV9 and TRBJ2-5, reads DSGVTQTPKHLITATGQRVTLRCSPRSGDLSVYWYQQSLDQGLQFLIQYYNGEERAKGNILERFSAQQFPDLHSELNLSSLELGDSALYFCASSVAGQAYGETQYFGPGTRLLVL.

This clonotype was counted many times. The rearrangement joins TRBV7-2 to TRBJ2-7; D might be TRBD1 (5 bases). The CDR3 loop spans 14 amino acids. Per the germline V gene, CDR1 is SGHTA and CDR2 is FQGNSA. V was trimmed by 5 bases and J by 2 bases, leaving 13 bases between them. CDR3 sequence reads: CASSPSMGPYEQYF. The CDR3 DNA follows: TGTGCCAGCAGCCCCTCGATGGGGCCCTACGAGCAGTACTTC.

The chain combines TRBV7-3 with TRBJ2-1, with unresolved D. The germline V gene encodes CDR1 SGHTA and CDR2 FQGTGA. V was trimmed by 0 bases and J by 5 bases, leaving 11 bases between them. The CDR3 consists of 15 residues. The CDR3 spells CASSLTAFRNNEQFF. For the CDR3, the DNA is TGTGCCAGCAGCTTAACTGCGTTTAGAAACAATGAGCAGTTCTTC.

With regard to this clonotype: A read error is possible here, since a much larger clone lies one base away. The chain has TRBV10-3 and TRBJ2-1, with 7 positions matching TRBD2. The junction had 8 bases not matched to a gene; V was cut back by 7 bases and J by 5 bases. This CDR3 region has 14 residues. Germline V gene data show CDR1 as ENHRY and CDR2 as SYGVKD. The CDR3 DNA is TGTGCCATCACCGCCAGGACTAGAGACAATGAGCAGTTCTTC. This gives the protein CAITARTRDNEQFF.

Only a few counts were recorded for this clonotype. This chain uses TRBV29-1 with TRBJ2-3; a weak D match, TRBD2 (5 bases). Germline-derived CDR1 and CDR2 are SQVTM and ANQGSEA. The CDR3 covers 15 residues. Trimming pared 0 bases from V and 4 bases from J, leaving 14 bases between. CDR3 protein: CSVEERTSPADTQYF. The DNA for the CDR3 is TGCAGCGTTGAAGAAAGGACTTCTCCGGCAGATACGCAGTATTTT.